This T cell receptor (beta chain) was retrieved from a study of cytomegalovirus exposure and HLA in healthy donors. The study ran its PCR with 60 Vbeta and 13 Jbeta primers. TCRdb keeps only in-frame clones here, not all; method: immunoSEQ multiplex PCR. This sample has over 50,000 clones; around 75% occur once, and the top ten carry roughly 50%. Germline lookup yields CDR1 SEHNR and CDR2 FQNEAQ (reference sequence). The CDR3 is 18 residues long. The ends lost 5 bases at V and 8 bases at J; junction bases unmatched: 19. Sequencing input: PBMCs. This sequence was found in a man in his fifties in good health and CMV-seropositive. This chain joins TRBV7-9 and TRBJ2-1; 9 bases fit TRBD2. The CDR3, as DNA: TGTGCCAGCAGCCAGACAGATATGGGACTAGCCCTAAACCATGAGCAGTTCTTC. Its translation: CASSQTDMGLALNHEQFF.